A single TCR beta chain is shown here with its context. This entry belongs to a study of blood T cell repertoires in COVID-19. Study-wide context: The United States, Italy and Spain provided the acute and convalescent COVID-19 samples. Sample material is recorded as cDNA or gDNA derived from T cells, B-cell-depleted T cells, or PBMCs.

Original data processing: Amplification from reference gene primers served as the basis for estimated nucleated cell counts. Method: immunoSEQ multiplex PCR; TCRdb's copy keeps in-frame clones and lacks some. V and J calls and clone size are copied from that table; D and trimming were computed from the DNA. The sample lists tens of thousands of clones, around 77% occurring once. The CDR3 length is 13 residues. CDR1 is SGDLS and CDR2 is YYNGEE in the germline V gene. Trimming removed 4 bases from V and 7 bases from J; junction bases left unmatched: 6. The gene calls are TRBV9 and TRBJ1-2, with 8 bases matching TRBD1. The material sequenced was peripheral blood. The receptor comes from a man between 65 and 85 years old with active or convalescent COVID-19. CDR3 coding DNA: TGTGCCAGCAGCCGACAGGGGCAAGGTGGCTACACCTTC. Encoded protein: CASSRQGQGGYTF.